This entry features one T cell receptor (beta chain) sequence. CDR1 MRHNA and CDR2 SNTAGT come from the germline V gene. Unmatched junction bases numbered 5, after V lost 6 bases and J lost 6 bases. The CDR3 runs 14 residues. These data originate in a study of control samples from healthy donors and cancer patients. Generated by immunoSEQ multiplex PCR, the TCRdb table keeps only in-frame clones and is missing some. The repertoire includes over 100,000 clones, 88% of them detected once, and 3.4% sits in the top ten. This sequence originates from a man in his forties in good health. The chain carries TRBV6-4 and TRBJ2-3, with 11 positions matching TRBD2. The sample consisted of blood. The CDR3 DNA reads as TGTGCCAGCAGCCTAGCGGGGGGTTGGGATACGCAGTATTTT. It translates to CASSLAGGWDTQYF.